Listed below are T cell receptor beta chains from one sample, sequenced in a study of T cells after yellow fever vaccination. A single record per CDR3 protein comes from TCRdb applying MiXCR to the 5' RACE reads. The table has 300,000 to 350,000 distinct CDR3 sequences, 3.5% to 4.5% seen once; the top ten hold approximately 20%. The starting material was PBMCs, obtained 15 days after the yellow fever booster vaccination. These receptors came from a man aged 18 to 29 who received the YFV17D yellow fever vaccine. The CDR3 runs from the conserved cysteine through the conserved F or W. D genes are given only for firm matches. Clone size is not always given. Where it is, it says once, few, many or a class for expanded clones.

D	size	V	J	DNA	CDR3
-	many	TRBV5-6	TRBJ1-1	TGTGCCAGCAGCTTTATAACGGGACTTCTGAACACTGAAGCTTTCTTT	CASSFITGLLNTEAFF
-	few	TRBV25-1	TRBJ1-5	TGTGCCAGCAGTGACAGTCCTATAGACAATCAGCCCCAGCATTTT	CASSDSPIDNQPQHF
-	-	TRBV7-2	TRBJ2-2	TGTGCCAGCAGCCCCCGAGGACAGTCGAACACCGGGGAGCTGTTTTTT	CASSPRGQSNTGELFF
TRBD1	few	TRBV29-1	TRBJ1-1	TGCAGCGTGATAGGGGGCGTTGAAGCTTTCTTT	CSVIGGVEAFF
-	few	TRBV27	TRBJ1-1	TGTGCCAGCAGTTTATCGGGGTATCTCGGCACTGAAGCTTTCTTT	CASSLSGYLGTEAFF
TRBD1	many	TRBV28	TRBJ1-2	TGTGCCAGCAGTTCCACAGGGGCTCCCTATCTAGGAAACTATGGCTACACCTTC	CASSSTGAPYLGNYGYTF
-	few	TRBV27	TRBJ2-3	TGTGCCAGCAGTTTATCCCTACCGGGGGTGCGCACAGATACGCAGTATTTT	CASSLSLPGVRTDTQYF
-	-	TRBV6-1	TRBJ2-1	TGTGCCAGCAGTGAAGTCCCGAGGGCAAGTGAGCAGTTCTTC	CASSEVPRASEQFF
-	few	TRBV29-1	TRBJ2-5	TGCAGCGTTGATTCCCCGGTCGAGACCCAGTACTTC	CSVDSPVETQYF
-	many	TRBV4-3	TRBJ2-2	TGCGCCAGCAGCCAAGAGTGGGGCCTACAGGGCAACACCGGGGAGCTGTTTTTT	CASSQEWGLQGNTGELFF
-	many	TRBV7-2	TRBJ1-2	TGTGCCAGCAGCTTATGGGCAGCGTATGGCTACACCTTC	CASSLWAAYGYTF
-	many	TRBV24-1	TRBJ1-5	TGTGCCACCAGTGATACCCCAGAGGAGAAGCCCCAGCATTTT	CATSDTPEEKPQHF
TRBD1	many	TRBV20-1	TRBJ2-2	TGCAGTGCTACCGACAGGGGAAAGAGGAACACCGGGGAGCTGTTTTTT	CSATDRGKRNTGELFF
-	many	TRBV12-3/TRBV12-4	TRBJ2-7	TGTGCCAGCAGTCTAGGAGGCCTAGATAACTACTTC	CASSLGGLDNYF
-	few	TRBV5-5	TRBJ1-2	TGTGCCAGCAGCCCGGGCCTTTGGAGCTACACCTTC	CASSPGLWSYTF
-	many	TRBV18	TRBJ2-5	TGTGCCAGCTCACCAGGACAGAAAGAGACCCAGTACTTC	CASSPGQKETQYF
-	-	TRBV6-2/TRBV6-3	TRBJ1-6	TGTGCCGGCGCCCTGGGAGGGCCCAATTCACCCCTCCACTTT	CAGALGGPNSPLHF
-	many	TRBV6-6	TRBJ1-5	TGTGCCAGCAGTTACCATGATCAGCCCCAGCATTTT	CASSYHDQPQHF
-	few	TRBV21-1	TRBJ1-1	TGTGCCAGCAGCAAACAGCGGGGACGAGGGTACACTGAAGCTTTCTTT	CASSKQRGRGYTEAFF
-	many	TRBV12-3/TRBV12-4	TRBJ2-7	TGTGCCAGCAGTGGCGAGGGATCCGTCTACGAGCAGTACTTC	CASSGEGSVYEQYF
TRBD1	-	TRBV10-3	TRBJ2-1	TGTGCCATCAGTGGACTTCCGGGACAGGGTGTTGATGAGCAGTTCTTC	CAISGLPGQGVDEQFF
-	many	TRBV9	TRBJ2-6	TGTGCCAGCAGCCCGGGGATCTCTGGGGCCAACGTCCTGACTTTC	CASSPGISGANVLTF
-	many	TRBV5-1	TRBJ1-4	TGCGCCAGCAGCTTGGGACTGCTAAATGAAAAACTGTTTTTT	CASSLGLLNEKLFF
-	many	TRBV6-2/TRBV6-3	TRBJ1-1	TGTGCCAGCAGTTCCTATACCGGGACTGAAGCTTTCTTT	CASSSYTGTEAFF
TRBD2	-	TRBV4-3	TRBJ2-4	TGCGCCAGCAGCCAAGATCGGGGGGGGTGGTACATTCAGTACTTC	CASSQDRGGWYIQYF
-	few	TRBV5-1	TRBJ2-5	TGCGCCAGCAGCTTGGGGTCCCCAACGGGGGCTGGGGAGACCCAGTACTTC	CASSLGSPTGAGETQYF
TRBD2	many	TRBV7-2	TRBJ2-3	TGTGCCAGCAGCCGCCCCGGGGGGGCGCATACGCAGTATTTT	CASSRPGGAHTQYF